A selection of T cell receptor beta chains follows, all from one sample in a study of radiotherapy plus CTLA-4 blockade in lung cancer. Sequenced by immunoSEQ multiplex PCR; TCRdb stores in-frame clones only, minus some. Here the sample spans about 18,000 clones, around 86% being singletons. The sequences come from peripheral blood, collected from a patient treated with radiotherapy plus ipilimumab. These receptors were obtained from a human donor with non-small cell lung cancer whose response to radiotherapy plus ipilimumab could not be evaluated. Each CDR3 is given with its conserved first and last residue. Fields, in order: J gene, V gene, clone size, D gene, CDR3 DNA, CDR3 protein. D genes are given only for firm matches. The size field is filled for only some rows; it gives once, few, many or a size class.

J: TRBJ1-4; V: TRBV28; size: few; D: .; DNA: TGTGCCAGCAGAATTCCCCCTTTGGGGACATCCCTTACAACTAATGAAAAACTGTTTTTT; CDR3: CASRIPPLGTSLTTNEKLFF
J: TRBJ1-4; V: TRBV5-1; size: .; D: TRBD1; DNA: TGCGCCAGCACCCGAGGGACAGGGGGTGAAAAACTGTTTTTT; CDR3: CASTRGTGGEKLFF
J: TRBJ2-2; V: TRBV23-1; size: once; D: .; DNA: TGCGCCAGCAGTCCAGGGGGCAGGGGGGGAACCGGGGAGCTGTTTTTT; CDR3: CASSPGGRGGTGELFF
J: TRBJ2-5; V: TRBV7-8; size: .; D: .; DNA: TGTGCCAGCAGCTACCAGGGGATAGCCGGTCGGGAGACCCAGTACTTC; CDR3: CASSYQGIAGRETQYF
J: TRBJ2-1; V: TRBV11-1; size: .; D: .; DNA: TGTGCCAGCAGCCTTAGGGGAAGGACCGGCGGGGTCAATGAGCAGTTCTTC; CDR3: CASSLRGRTGGVNEQFF
J: TRBJ2-7; V: TRBV5-4; size: .; D: .; DNA: TGTGCCAGCAGCGACTATATAACCTACGAGCAGTACTTC; CDR3: CASSDYITYEQYF
J: TRBJ2-2; V: TRBV18; size: .; D: .; DNA: TGTGCCAGCTCCCCCCAGGCCGGGGAGCTGTTTTTT; CDR3: CASSPQAGELFF
J: TRBJ2-7; V: TRBV7-9; size: .; D: TRBD2; DNA: TGTGCCAGCAGTCTAGCGGGGGCCTACGAGCAGTACTTC; CDR3: CASSLAGAYEQYF
J: TRBJ2-6; V: TRBV6-6; size: .; D: TRBD1; DNA: TGTGCCAGCAACCGGGACAGGGGATCTGGGGCCAACGTCCTGACTTTC; CDR3: CASNRDRGSGANVLTF
J: TRBJ2-7; V: TRBV7-8; size: .; D: .; DNA: TGTGCCAGCAGCTTAATTAGTACCGAGCAGTACTTC; CDR3: CASSLISTEQYF
J: TRBJ2-7; V: TRBV11-2; size: .; D: TRBD2; DNA: TGTGCCAGCAGCTTAACGGTAGGAGCGGGGCGGAGCGGTCACGAGCAGTACTTC; CDR3: CASSLTVGAGRSGHEQYF
J: TRBJ1-5; V: TRBV28; size: few; D: .; DNA: TGTGCCAGCAGCCCCCTCTTCGGGCAGGGAAACAGCAATCAGCCCCAGCATTTT; CDR3: CASSPLFGQGNSNQPQHF
J: TRBJ2-3; V: TRBV5-5; size: .; D: TRBD1; DNA: TGTGCCAGCAGCATCCGTGTAGGGACAGAAGATACGCAGTATTTT; CDR3: CASSIRVGTEDTQYF
J: TRBJ1-2; V: TRBV7-9; size: .; D: .; DNA: TGTGCCAGCAGCTTGGCAACCTATGGCTACACCTTC; CDR3: CASSLATYGYTF
J: TRBJ2-1; V: TRBV5-1; size: .; D: TRBD2; DNA: TGCGCCAGCAGCTTAGGACTAGCGGGCCCATACAATGAGCAGTTCTTC; CDR3: CASSLGLAGPYNEQFF
J: TRBJ2-3; V: TRBV28; size: .; D: .; DNA: TGTGCCAGCAGTTTACAGGGGTCCATGGATACGCAGTATTTT; CDR3: CASSLQGSMDTQYF
J: TRBJ2-3; V: TRBV6-1; size: .; D: .; DNA: TGTGCCAGCAGGGAGAACACAGATACGCAGTATTTT; CDR3: CASRENTDTQYF
J: TRBJ2-1; V: TRBV6-5; size: once; D: TRBD2; DNA: TGTGCCAGCAATGCGGGAGGGTCAGGATATGAGCAGTTCTTC; CDR3: CASNAGGSGYEQFF
J: TRBJ2-5; V: TRBV6-5; size: .; D: .; DNA: TGTGCCAGCAGTTACGGAGGCACCTCGGGAGAGACCCAGTACTTC; CDR3: CASSYGGTSGETQYF
J: TRBJ2-7; V: TRBV5-4; size: .; D: .; DNA: TGTGCCAGCAGCCGGGACTCCAAGTCCTACGAGCAGTACTTC; CDR3: CASSRDSKSYEQYF
J: TRBJ2-1; V: TRBV5-1; size: once; D: TRBD1; DNA: TGCGCCAGCAGCTTGGGACAGGGGGCGAATGAGCAGTTCTTC; CDR3: CASSLGQGANEQFF
J: TRBJ2-1; V: TRBV7-9; size: .; D: TRBD2; DNA: TGTGCCAGCAGCTCGGGACTAGCGGACAATGAGCAGTTCTTC; CDR3: CASSSGLADNEQFF
J: TRBJ2-5; V: TRBV18; size: .; D: .; DNA: TGTGCCAGCTCACCACTGGCGCGGGGCGGCGAGACCCAGTACTTC; CDR3: CASSPLARGGETQYF
J: TRBJ2-1; V: TRBV7-9; size: .; D: .; DNA: TGTGCCAGCAGCTTAGTACAGGGAGAGCTCCGTGAGCAGTTCTTC; CDR3: CASSLVQGELREQFF
J: TRBJ2-3; V: TRBV27; size: .; D: .; DNA: TGTGCCAGCAGTACCCCCATGAGGGCGGGGCCCCGTGGGACGCAGTATTTT; CDR3: CASSTPMRAGPRGTQYF
J: TRBJ2-7; V: TRBV18; size: .; D: .; DNA: TGTGCCAGCTCGCAGGAAAGCTCCTACGAGCAGTACTTC; CDR3: CASSQESSYEQYF
J: TRBJ1-2; V: TRBV6-7; size: .; D: .; DNA: TGTGCCAGCAGTTCGTGCAAGCGTATCCGAAAGACCTATGGCTACACCTTC; CDR3: CASSSCKRIRKTYGYTF
J: TRBJ2-7; V: TRBV5-1; size: .; D: TRBD2; DNA: TGCGCCAGCAGCCCCCTCGACAGCGGGAGGGCCCGGGAGCAGTACTTC; CDR3: CASSPLDSGRAREQYF
J: TRBJ1-2; V: TRBV7-8; size: once; D: .; DNA: TGTGCCAGCAGCCCCGAGGGCGGACCTTATGGCTACACCTTC; CDR3: CASSPEGGPYGYTF
J: TRBJ1-5; V: TRBV7-2; size: .; D: .; DNA: TGTGCCAGCAGCTTAATGCCAGTCAATCAGCCCCAGCATTTT; CDR3: CASSLMPVNQPQHF
J: TRBJ2-1; V: TRBV7-6; size: .; D: TRBD2; DNA: TGTGCCAGCAGCCCCACGGCGGTAGCGGGAGGTTCCTCCTACAATGAGCAGTTCTTC; CDR3: CASSPTAVAGGSSYNEQFF
J: TRBJ1-4; V: TRBV5-4; size: .; D: TRBD1; DNA: TGTGCCAGCAGCCAGACAGGGTCTCGGGAAAAACTGTTTTTT; CDR3: CASSQTGSREKLFF
J: TRBJ2-1; V: TRBV2; size: .; D: TRBD1; DNA: TGTGCCAGTTGCCGGACAGGTTTTTACAATGAGCAGTTCTTC; CDR3: CASCRTGFYNEQFF
J: TRBJ1-2; V: TRBV28; size: .; D: TRBD1; DNA: TGTGCCAGCAAACCAGGGGGCGCCTATGGCTACACCTTC; CDR3: CASKPGGAYGYTF
J: TRBJ2-7; V: TRBV10-3; size: .; D: TRBD1; DNA: TGTGCCATCAAGGGACAGGGATCCTACGAGCAGTACTTC; CDR3: CAIKGQGSYEQYF
J: TRBJ1-4; V: TRBV2; size: .; D: TRBD1; DNA: TGTGCCAGCAGTAGAACAGGGGGCCAAAGGCTTACGGAAAAACTGTTTTTT; CDR3: CASSRTGGQRLTEKLFF
J: TRBJ1-4; V: TRBV6-1; size: .; D: .; DNA: TGTGCCAGCAGTGAAGGGGGCCGGGTAACTAATGAAAAACTGTTTTTT; CDR3: CASSEGGRVTNEKLFF
J: TRBJ2-3; V: TRBV4-2; size: .; D: .; DNA: TGTGCCAGCAGCCTCTACCCAGGGGTCGATACGCAGTATTTT; CDR3: CASSLYPGVDTQYF
J: TRBJ1-1; V: TRBV2; size: .; D: .; DNA: TGTGCCAGCGGACTGGCTGCTGGTTTCACTGAAGCTTTCTTT; CDR3: CASGLAAGFTEAFF
J: TRBJ2-7; V: TRBV2; size: .; D: .; DNA: TGTGCCAGCGGACTTGACGGGTTTAGCTCCTACGAGCAGTACTTC; CDR3: CASGLDGFSSYEQYF
J: TRBJ1-1; V: TRBV5-6; size: .; D: TRBD1; DNA: TGTGCCAGCAGCTCGCGCCGGGACAGGGCTTTTACTGAAGCTTTCTTT; CDR3: CASSSRRDRAFTEAFF
J: TRBJ2-5; V: TRBV7-2; size: .; D: TRBD2; DNA: TGTGCCAGCAGCAAAATCGGGGCGGGGGGGCCCCGGGAGACCCAGTACTTC; CDR3: CASSKIGAGGPRETQYF
J: TRBJ2-7; V: TRBV6-5; size: few; D: .; DNA: TGTGCCAGCAGTTACGACACCCAAGCCTACGAGCAGTACTTC; CDR3: CASSYDTQAYEQYF
J: TRBJ2-7; V: TRBV4-1; size: .; D: .; DNA: TGCGCCAGCAGCCAAGTGGAGGCTACCTCCTACGAGCAGTACTTC; CDR3: CASSQVEATSYEQYF
J: TRBJ2-1; V: TRBV5-1; size: .; D: .; DNA: TGCGCCAGCAGCTTGCTCTCTGGACTGTCCAGCTCCTACAATGAGCAGTTCTTC; CDR3: CASSLLSGLSSSYNEQFF
J: TRBJ1-5; V: TRBV13; size: .; D: TRBD1; DNA: TGTGCCAGCAGCTTAGGGGCCAGGGGGCTACAGCCCCAGCATTTT; CDR3: CASSLGARGLQPQHF
J: TRBJ2-2; V: TRBV4-1; size: .; D: .; DNA: TGCGCCAGCAGCCGAGGGCTACCTGAGAACACCGGGGAGCTGTTTTTT; CDR3: CASSRGLPENTGELFF
J: TRBJ2-7; V: TRBV28; size: .; D: .; DNA: TGTGCCAGCATTCAATTCCCCTACGAGCAGTACTTC; CDR3: CASIQFPYEQYF
J: TRBJ2-5; V: TRBV7-9; size: .; D: .; DNA: TGTGCCAGCAGCCCCTTGGGGGCAGAGCAGTACTTC; CDR3: CASSPLGAEQYF
J: TRBJ2-7; V: TRBV7-6; size: .; D: TRBD1; DNA: TGTGCCAGCAGCTCGGGACAGGGGGCAAGATACGAGCAGTACTTC; CDR3: CASSSGQGARYEQYF
J: TRBJ1-5; V: TRBV10-2; size: .; D: TRBD1; DNA: TGCGCCAGCAGTGAGTCCCAGGGGGCAAATGGGCCCCAGCATTTT; CDR3: CASSESQGANGPQHF
J: TRBJ2-6; V: TRBV6-4; size: .; D: .; DNA: TGTGCCAGCAGTGACACCGCTAGGTTTAGGACTGGGGCCAACGTCCTGACTTTC; CDR3: CASSDTARFRTGANVLTF
J: TRBJ2-1; V: TRBV4-1; size: .; D: TRBD2; DNA: TGCGCCAGCAGCCAACTAGCGGGAAACTACAATGAGCAGTTCTTC; CDR3: CASSQLAGNYNEQFF
J: TRBJ1-5; V: TRBV6-1; size: .; D: TRBD1; DNA: TGTGCCAGCAGTGACACAGGGGGGAACCAGCCCCAGCATTTT; CDR3: CASSDTGGNQPQHF
J: TRBJ1-6; V: TRBV25-1; size: .; D: .; DNA: TGTGCCAGCCGAGAGCACCAATTCCACTCACCCCTCCACTTT; CDR3: CASREHQFHSPLHF
J: TRBJ2-5; V: TRBV5-1; size: .; D: TRBD2; DNA: TGCGCCAGCAGCTTGGTAGCGGGAGAGAGAGAGACCCAGTACTTC; CDR3: CASSLVAGERETQYF
J: TRBJ2-7; V: TRBV7-9; size: .; D: .; DNA: TGTGCCAGCAGCCGGGGTGAGCGGGCATACTCCTACGAGCAGTACTTC; CDR3: CASSRGERAYSYEQYF